The present entry profiles one TCR beta chain with its context. The record originates from a study of control samples from healthy donors and cancer patients. Per the germline V gene, CDR1 is LGHDT and CDR2 is YNNKEL (reference sequence). The CDR3 has 14 residues. Trimming took 0 bases from V and 8 from J, leaving 10 bases between them. Sequencing used immunoSEQ multiplex PCR; TCRdb keeps in-frame clones, though not all of them. The repertoire holds about 220,000 clones, with around 94% as singletons. The sequenced sample was blood. V gene TRBV3-1 (or the pseudogene TRBV3-2) combines with J gene TRBJ1-4, with D unclear. The receptor was derived from a man aged 45 to 65 in good health. In nucleotides, the CDR3 is TGTGCCAGCAGCCAAGAATGGAGTGGCGAAAAACTGTTTTTT. This codes for CASSQEWSGEKLFF.